In this sample, the clone carrying this TCR beta chain turned up a few times. Its cognate antigen is unknown. The record originates from a study of cytomegalovirus exposure and HLA in healthy donors. Study outcomes and limitations: An analysis that was carried out later associated 15,000 to 20,000 TCR beta sequences with HLA alleles at 0.05 false discovery rate. Several of the most significant clusters appeared linked to common viral pathogens, based on a later analysis. Within an earlier analysis, most TCR beta V segments proved productive either about 87% or about 30% of the time.

The PCR ran on 60 Vbeta and 13 Jbeta primers. Only in-frame clones appear in the TCRdb table, and some are missing; sequencing was by immunoSEQ multiplex PCR. The table shows a few hundred thousand clones, with around 89% occurring only once. This clonotype was sampled from a woman under 30 in good health and CMV-seronegative. Input material: PBMCs.

DNA for the CDR3: TGTGCCAGCAGCTTTCAGGGCGCTGAAGCTTTCTTT. Residues: CASSFQGAEAFF. V and J are TRBV7-9 and TRBJ1-1; tentative D call: TRBD1 (5 bases). V was cut by 3 bases and J by 6 bases, with 8 bases left in between. Looked up from germline, CDR1 is SEHNR and CDR2 is FQNEAQ (reference sequence). The CDR3 sequence is 12 residues long.